Following are 6 T cell receptor beta chains from one sample sequenced in a study of blood T cell repertoires in COVID-19. Repertoires were generated with immunoSEQ multiplex PCR, while TCRdb's copy carries only in-frame clones and drops some. The sample yields about 140,000 clones, 80% to 90% seen once. Sequencing was done on a sample of peripheral blood. The receptor set was obtained from a woman aged 55 to 70 with active COVID-19.

The chain couples TRBV5-4 to TRBJ1-4; 8 bases are shared with TRBD1. Trimming removed 6 bases from V and 8 bases from J; junction bases left unmatched: 6. From germline, CDR1 is SGHNT and CDR2 YYREEE (reference sequence). This CDR3 spans 13 amino acids. The chain's CDR3 is CASKDRVDEKLFF. In DNA form, the CDR3 reads TGTGCCAGCAAGGACAGGGTGGACGAAAAACTGTTTTTT.

V is TRBV7-2 and J is TRBJ1-4, with a possible D match to TRBD1 (5 bases). Trimming left V 1 base short and J 10 bases short, with 19 bases between. This CDR3 comprises 16 residues. CDR1 and CDR2 (germline): SGHTA, FQGNSA. CDR3 amino acids: CASSLDGQGNGRKLFF. The CDR3, as DNA: TGTGCCAGCAGCTTAGACGGCCAGGGTAACGGAAGAAAACTGTTTTTT.

The V and J genes are TRBV12-3 or TRBV12-4 and TRBJ2-7, with D possibly TRBD2 on 5 matching bases. This CDR3 has 11 residues. Trimming left V 6 bases short and J 4 bases short, with 7 bases between. DNA of the CDR3: TGTGCCAGCAGGTCGGGGTACGAGCAGTACTTC. Protein sequence: CASRSGYEQYF.

The chain couples TRBV11-2 to TRBJ2-3; 10 positions match TRBD2. CDR1 and CDR2 (germline): SGHAT, FQNNGV. V lost 0 bases, J lost 1 base, and 4 bases stayed unmatched. The CDR3 totals 17 residues. Here the CDR3 reads CASSLDRGTSGTDTQYF. The CDR3 bases are TGTGCCAGCAGCTTAGATCGAGGGACTAGCGGCACAGATACGCAGTATTTT.

This chain links TRBV7-2 with TRBJ1-4; D uncertain. The CDR3 runs to 14 residues. The V gene's germline CDR1 is SGHTA and CDR2 FQGNSA. Trimming pared 5 bases from V and 3 bases from J, leaving 10 bases between. CDR3 nucleotides: TGTGCCAGCAGCCCGTATGCAGCTAATGAAAAACTGTTTTTT. Amino acids: CASSPYAANEKLFF.

The chain is built from TRBV7-2 and TRBJ2-5; D remains unclear. The length of the CDR3 is 14 residues. The V gene's germline CDR1 is SGHTA and CDR2 FQGNSA. V was pared by 1 base and J by 5 bases, with 11 bases between. The CDR3 spells CASSLVESLETQYF. The CDR3 nucleotides read TGTGCCAGCAGCTTAGTTGAGAGTCTGGAGACCCAGTACTTC.